This entry lists 14 T cell receptor beta chains sequenced from one sample in a study of graft-versus-host responses after intestinal transplantation. No cognate antigen is known for these TCRs. Profiling relied on immunoSEQ multiplex PCR, and the TCRdb table lists in-frame clones only, not all of them. The data show some 85,000 clones, roughly 91% seen once. The sequencing used unstimulated CD8+ T cells sorted from spleen or lymph node cells, collected before transplant. The origin of the receptors is a human donor who was the organ donor for an intestinal transplant.

The chain recombines TRBV7-9 with TRBJ1-3; the D gene is possibly TRBD1 (5 bases). Per the germline V gene, CDR1 is SEHNR and CDR2 is FQNEAQ (reference sequence). The V end lost 5 bases, the J end lost 0 bases, and 8 bases lay between the germline ends. This CDR3 has 14 residues. The CDR3 is CASSLDSSGNTIYF. As DNA, the CDR3 is TGTGCCAGCAGCCTAGACAGCTCTGGAAACACCATATATTTT.

This chain uses TRBV6-1 with TRBJ1-1, with D possibly TRBD1 on 5 matching bases. Trimming left V 10 bases short and J 3 bases short, with 15 bases between. CDR3 length: 13 residues. From germline, CDR1 is MNHNS and CDR2 SASEGT. CDR3 in DNA: TGTGCCACCTTCGGATTGGGGGACACTGAAGCTTTCTTT. Translating gives CATFGLGDTEAFF.

The chain couples TRBV7-2 to TRBJ2-1, with 7 bases identical to TRBD2. Germline V gives CDR1 SGHTA, CDR2 FQGNSA. This CDR3 is 18 amino acids long. V lost 1 base to trimming and J lost 2 bases; unmatched junction nucleotides: 11. For the CDR3, the DNA is TGTGCCAGCAGCTTAGTTGCTAGCGGAAAAAGGACCTACAATGAGCAGTTCTTC. Protein: CASSLVASGKRTYNEQFF.

This rearrangement joins TRBV7-8 to TRBJ2-2; no clear D gene. The CDR3 has 17 amino acids. In germline, CDR1 is SGHVS, CDR2 FQNEAQ. V was pared by 0 bases and J by 6 bases, with 17 bases between. The CDR3 is CASSLAQRFLGSGELFF. DNA of the CDR3: TGTGCCAGCAGCTTAGCGCAACGGTTCCTGGGGTCCGGGGAGCTGTTTTTT.

The V call is TRBV27, the J call TRBJ2-1; 9 bases fit TRBD1. The V gene end was trimmed by 5 bases and the J gene end by 9 bases; junction bases not matched to a gene: 11. Per germline, CDR1 MNHEY and CDR2 SMNVEV (reference sequence). This CDR3 comprises 15 residues. This chain's CDR3 is CASSLGTGISGEQFF. The DNA for the CDR3 is TGTGCCAGCAGTCTTGGGACAGGGATCTCGGGTGAGCAGTTCTTC.

This clone was observed a handful of times. V gene TRBV7-8 combines with J gene TRBJ2-6; 9 bases match TRBD2. Germline loops: CDR1 SGHVS, CDR2 FQNEAQ. The V segment lost 5 bases and the J segment 0 bases; nucleotides outside the gene matches: 8. This CDR3 has 18 amino acids. The CDR3 DNA reads as TGTGCCAGCAGCCCCGCTAGCGGGGACTACTCTGGGGCCAACGTCCTGACTTTC. This translates into CASSPASGDYSGANVLTF.

This clone was found once. The chain combines TRBV5-1 with TRBJ2-7, with TRBD1 identical over 7 bases. Germline V lookup: CDR1 SGHRS, CDR2 YFSETQ. The length of the CDR3 is 15 residues. Trimming cost V 3 bases and J 4 bases; bases outside gene matches: 10. The CDR3 DNA sequence: TGCGCCAGCAGCTGGGACCGCGACAGGGAGTACGAGCAGTACTTC. Translation: CASSWDRDREYEQYF.

The gene calls are TRBV7-6 and TRBJ1-1; 11 nucleotides line up with TRBD1. V trimming: 2 bases; J trimming: 4 bases; junction bases outside the gene matches: 3. The CDR3 loop spans 15 amino acids. Germline CDR1 reads SGHVS; CDR2 reads FNYEAQ. In DNA, the CDR3 is TGTGCCAGCAGCTTAAAAGGACAGGGGGCCACTGAAGCTTTCTTT. As protein: CASSLKGQGATEAFF.

The rearrangement joins TRBV27 to TRBJ2-2; perhaps TRBD1 as D (5 bases). Germline CDR1 and CDR2: MNHEY and SMNVEV (reference sequence). Trimming removed 2 bases from V and 4 bases from J, with 8 bases in between. This CDR3 has 14 residues. In DNA, the CDR3 is TGTGCCAGCAGTTTACAGGGTGGCACCGGGGAGCTGTTTTTT. This codes for CASSLQGGTGELFF.

CDR3: CASNYLTGSTEAFF. The CDR3 region has the DNA TGTGCCAGCAACTACCTCACAGGGAGCACTGAAGCTTTCTTT. The chain recombines TRBV5-6 with TRBJ1-1; D perhaps matches TRBD1 (6 bases). CDR1 and CDR2 (germline): SGHDT, YYEEEE. This CDR3 spans 14 amino acids. V was clipped by 6 bases and J by 4 bases, with 16 bases between them.

CDR3 nucleotides: TGTGCCATCAGTGAGGGATGGGGAACCCTGAACACTGAAGCTTTCTTT. This gives the protein CAISEGWGTLNTEAFF. The chain uses TRBV10-3 and TRBJ1-1; no reliable D call. V lost 2 bases, J lost 0 bases, and 13 bases lay in between. CDR3 length: 16 residues. Germline V gene data show CDR1 as ENHRY and CDR2 as SYGVKD.

Note on this clone: At one end the junction does not follow the germline gene, possibly because of a read error. This chain connects TRBV4-1 to TRBJ2-7; the match to TRBD2 covers 9 bases. The germline gives CDR1 MGHRA, CDR2 YSYEKL. This CDR3 region has 14 residues. DNA for the CDR3: TGTGCCAGCAGCCAAGTGACTAGCGGCTACGAGCAGTACTTC. Translating gives CASSQVTSGYEQYF.

This clone was detected a few times. The V gene is TRBV7-9, the J gene TRBJ1-5; D remains unclear. Trimming stripped 2 bases from V and 8 bases from J, with 7 bases between. CDR3 length equals 12 residues. CDR1 and CDR2 from the germline V gene are SEHNR and FQNEAQ (reference sequence). Written as DNA, the CDR3 is TGTGCCAGCAGCTTAAGTATGGAGCCCCAGCATTTT. Its protein product is CASSLSMEPQHF.

J is TRBJ2-1 and V is TRBV18; unclear D gene. Germline values: CDR1 KGHSH, CDR2 LQKENI. Trimming removed 0 bases at V and 5 bases at J, with 11 bases between. CDR3 length: 15 residues. CDR3: CASSPPCGSNNEQFF. CDR3 sequence (DNA): TGTGCCAGCTCACCACCTTGCGGTTCCAACAATGAGCAGTTCTTC.